Listed below are T cell receptor beta chains from one sample, sequenced in a study of T cell responses to AZD1222 COVID-19 vaccine. Measured with immunoSEQ multiplex PCR; TCRdb has only the in-frame clones, and not every one. This table has 150,000 to 200,000 clones, 85% to 95% appearing once. The sequencing used peripheral blood, collected on day 0 of AZD1222 vaccination. The receptors derive from an adult in good health. Each CDR3 is given with its conserved first and last residue. The D gene is left open where the match is weak. Only some rows state a clone size, as once, few, many or a class for expanded clones.

TRBJ2-1 | NA | TRBD2 | TRBV11-1 | TGTGCCAGCAGTCCGAGACTAGCGGGGAACAATGAGCAGTTCTTC | CASSPRLAGNNEQFF
TRBJ2-1 | NA | NA | TRBV21-1 | TGTGCCAGCAGGCTAGCGGGAGATGGGTCACGTTTCGGTGAGCAGTTCTTC | CASRLAGDGSRFGEQFF
TRBJ1-3 | NA | TRBD1 | TRBV9 | TGTGCCAGCAGCTCCGAGAAAGGGACAGCCAACTCCGGAAACACCATATATTTT | CASSSEKGTANSGNTIYF
TRBJ2-5 | NA | NA | TRBV11-2 | TGTGCCAGCAGCCCTGTTGGGGGTTCGGAGACCCAGTACTTC | CASSPVGGSETQYF
TRBJ2-2 | NA | NA | TRBV6-4 | TGTGCCAGCAGTGAAGTCAGGGACACCGGGGAGCTGTTTTTT | CASSEVRDTGELFF
TRBJ1-3 | NA | NA | TRBV5-6 | TGTGCCAGCAGCTTGGTATCCGTTGGGGCCTTTGGAAACACCATATATTTT | CASSLVSVGAFGNTIYF
TRBJ1-2 | NA | TRBD1 | TRBV18 | TGTGCCAGCTCTCAGGGGGCTGCTAACTATGGCTACACCTTC | CASSQGAANYGYTF
TRBJ2-2 | NA | NA | TRBV24-1 | TGTGCCACCAGTGATAGTAGGGGGGACACCGGGGAGCTGTTTTTT | CATSDSRGDTGELFF
TRBJ2-7 | NA | NA | TRBV28 | TGTGCCAGCACCTTCCACGGGGCTACCTACGAGCAGTACTTC | CASTFHGATYEQYF
TRBJ2-7 | NA | TRBD1 | TRBV7-6 | TGTGCCAGCAGCTCCTTACAGGGGAACGTCTACGAGCAGTACTTC | CASSSLQGNVYEQYF
TRBJ2-5 | NA | TRBD2 | TRBV2 | TGTGCCAGCAGTCCTAGGACTAGCGGGGTGGAGACCCAGTACTTC | CASSPRTSGVETQYF
TRBJ2-7 | once | TRBD1 | TRBV5-6 | TGTGCCAGCAGTTTACCCGGGGACAGGACTGAGCAGTACTTC | CASSLPGDRTEQYF
TRBJ1-4 | NA | TRBD1 | TRBV3-1/TRBV3-2 | TGTGCCAGCAGCCGGGACAGGGGTAATAATGAAAAACTGTTTTTT | CASSRDRGNNEKLFF
TRBJ2-7 | NA | NA | TRBV2 | TGTGCCAGCAGGCTGCAGGGGTTATACTACGAGCAGTACTTC | CASRLQGLYYEQYF
TRBJ2-1 | NA | TRBD2 | TRBV5-1 | TGCGCCAGCAGGGCCGGGACTACCTACAATGAGCAGTTCTTC | CASRAGTTYNEQFF
TRBJ2-5 | NA | NA | TRBV7-7 | TGTGCTAGCAGCTTGTCTGGGTGGCAAGCGTTGCAAGAGACCCAGTACTTC | CASSLSGWQALQETQYF
TRBJ1-1 | NA | NA | TRBV10-3 | TGTGCCATCAGCCAGCCTCAGGGCGGCACTGAAGCTTTCTTT | CAISQPQGGTEAFF
TRBJ1-3 | NA | NA | TRBV19 | TGTGCCAGTAGCCGTCCAGGGACTGGAAACACCATATATTTT | CASSRPGTGNTIYF
TRBJ1-5 | once | NA | TRBV4-2 | TGTGCCAGCAGCCAAGACTATAGCAATCAGCCCCAGCATTTT | CASSQDYSNQPQHF
TRBJ2-5 | NA | NA | TRBV29-1 | TGCAGCGCCTCTAGGGGCGTGGGAGAGACCCAGTACTTC | CSASRGVGETQYF
TRBJ2-3 | NA | TRBD2 | TRBV30 | TGTGCCTGGAGTCCTAGGCTAGCGGAGGGAGGAGATACGCAGTATTTT | CAWSPRLAEGGDTQYF
TRBJ1-1 | NA | NA | TRBV7-2 | TGTGCCAGCAGCTTCGCTAGAACTGAAGCTTTCTTT | CASSFARTEAFF
TRBJ1-2 | NA | TRBD1 | TRBV30 | TGTGCCTGGAGTCAGACAGGGATGGATGGCTACACCTTC | CAWSQTGMDGYTF
TRBJ1-2 | NA | TRBD1 | TRBV7-2 | TGTGCCAGCAGCCTGGGACAGGCCAACTATGGCTACACCTTC | CASSLGQANYGYTF
TRBJ1-2 | NA | NA | TRBV5-1 | TGCGCCAGCAGCCCTCTCGTGGGCAACTATGGCTACACCTTC | CASSPLVGNYGYTF
TRBJ1-5 | NA | NA | TRBV3-1/TRBV3-2 | TGTGCCAGCAGCCAAGATTTAGGGGGGGCTCAGCCCCAGCATTTT | CASSQDLGGAQPQHF
TRBJ2-7 | NA | NA | TRBV28 | TGTGCCAGCAGTGCGACCGGGCGGTCCTCCTACGAGCAGTACTTC | CASSATGRSSYEQYF
TRBJ1-2 | NA | NA | TRBV9 | TGTGCCAGCAGCGTAGATGGGATACGGGGCTACACCTTC | CASSVDGIRGYTF
TRBJ2-5 | once | TRBD1 | TRBV6-1 | TGTGCCAGCAGTGATACCCCGGGACAGGGGAAAGAGACCCAGTACTTC | CASSDTPGQGKETQYF
TRBJ1-1 | once | NA | TRBV21-1 | TGTGCCAGCAGCAAAGGGTTGAGAGGGAGGCACGAAGCTTTCTTT | CASSKGLRGRHEAFF
TRBJ1-2 | NA | TRBD1 | TRBV30 | TGTGCCTGGCAGGGACAGAGTAACTATGGCTACACCTTC | CAWQGQSNYGYTF
TRBJ1-1 | NA | NA | TRBV6-5 | TGTGCCAGCAGTTACGGGACCGAAGGGACTGAAGCTTTCTTT | CASSYGTEGTEAFF
TRBJ1-2 | NA | NA | TRBV24-1 | TGTGCCACCAGTGATCGCAGGGGCTCAGGCTACACCTTC | CATSDRRGSGYTF
TRBJ1-4 | NA | NA | TRBV7-2 | TGTGCCAGCAGCTTAGCGCGAGGGTACCATGAAAAACTGTTTTTT | CASSLARGYHEKLFF
TRBJ1-2 | NA | NA | TRBV14 | TGTGCCAGCAGCCAAGATCGGGCGGAAGGGCATGGCTACACCTTC | CASSQDRAEGHGYTF
TRBJ1-1 | NA | NA | TRBV18 | TGTGCCAACTCTAGTAGGGCAGGGGAGTTGAGAACTGAAGCTTTCTTT | CANSSRAGELRTEAFF
TRBJ1-1 | NA | NA | TRBV28 | TGTGCCAGCAACGCCGGGACATTGAACACTGAAGCTTTCTTT | CASNAGTLNTEAFF
TRBJ2-5 | NA | NA | TRBV2 | TGTGCCAGCAGCCATTGGGACCAGCAAGAGACCCAGTACTTC | CASSHWDQQETQYF
TRBJ2-7 | NA | NA | TRBV28 | TGTGCCAGCAGTTTGATGTGGGGCCGTTCGGAAGGGGGTGAGCAGTACTTC | CASSLMWGRSEGGEQYF
TRBJ1-1 | NA | TRBD1 | TRBV4-3 | TGCGCCAGCAGCCAAGGCCGGGACAGGGGGAACACTGAAGCTTTCTTT | CASSQGRDRGNTEAFF
TRBJ1-1 | NA | TRBD1 | TRBV28 | TGTGCCAGCAGGATCGACAGGGAGGCTTTCTTT | CASRIDREAFF
TRBJ2-7 | NA | NA | TRBV5-4 | TGTGCCAGCAGCTCAGGGGGGGGCTACGAGCAGTACTTC | CASSSGGGYEQYF
TRBJ1-4 | NA | NA | TRBV4-1 | TGCGCCAGCAGCCAAGATCTCGGCGGGGGCTCTTATAATGAAAAACTGTTTTTT | CASSQDLGGGSYNEKLFF
TRBJ2-7 | NA | TRBD2 | TRBV27 | TGTGCCAGCAGGCTAGCGGGAGGTTCCTACGAGCAGTACTTC | CASRLAGGSYEQYF
TRBJ1-2 | NA | TRBD1 | TRBV6-5 | TGTGCCAGCAGGGACAGGGACCCCCATGGCTACACCTTC | CASRDRDPHGYTF
TRBJ1-1 | NA | NA | TRBV7-2 | TGTGCCAGCAGCTTACAGTCAATGAACACTGAAGCTTTCTTT | CASSLQSMNTEAFF
TRBJ1-4 | NA | NA | TRBV5-1 | TGCGCCAGCAGCTTGCTACCGCAGAATGAAAAACTGTTTTTT | CASSLLPQNEKLFF
TRBJ1-4 | NA | TRBD1 | TRBV10-3 | TGTGCCACCCAGGGGGGCGACTATAATGAAAAACTGTTTTTT | CATQGGDYNEKLFF
TRBJ2-3 | NA | TRBD2 | TRBV27 | TGTGCCAGCAGCCTCCACCTAACGGGGACTAGCGGGCTTGGTCCGGGCACAGATACGCAGTATTTT | CASSLHLTGTSGLGPGTDTQYF
TRBJ1-2 | NA | TRBD1 | TRBV11-2 | TGTGCCAGCAGCTTACCGACAGGGGTAGATGGCTACACCTTC | CASSLPTGVDGYTF
TRBJ2-3 | NA | NA | TRBV6-4 | TGTGCCAGCAGCCCCGGGCCCAGCACAGATACGCAGTATTTT | CASSPGPSTDTQYF
TRBJ1-1 | NA | NA | TRBV10-3 | TGTGCCATCAGTGAACGGGAGATGGCTGAAGCTTTCTTT | CAISEREMAEAFF
TRBJ1-3 | NA | TRBD1 | TRBV18 | TGTGCCAGCTCCGTAGGACAGGCGCTCTCTGGAAACACCATATATTTT | CASSVGQALSGNTIYF
TRBJ2-7 | once | NA | TRBV7-2 | TGTGCCAGCAGCTTATTGTCACTAGCCTACGAGCAGTACTTC | CASSLLSLAYEQYF
TRBJ1-5 | once | NA | TRBV5-6 | TGTGCCAGCAGCTTGGCCGGGGCAGGTAGCAATCAGCCCCAGCATTTT | CASSLAGAGSNQPQHF
TRBJ1-1 | NA | NA | TRBV18 | TGTGCCAGCTCACCACCGGGCAACACTGAAGCTTTCTTT | CASSPPGNTEAFF
TRBJ2-1 | NA | NA | TRBV2 | TGTGCCACCGCCGGGACCCTTCAAGGAAATGAGCAGTTCTTC | CATAGTLQGNEQFF
TRBJ1-1 | NA | NA | TRBV7-3 | TGTGCCAGCAGCCCTCGGGACGGCGGCGTAGCTTTCTTT | CASSPRDGGVAFF
TRBJ1-1 | NA | NA | TRBV4-1 | TGCGCCAGCACCGGGTGGGGCACTGAAGCTTTCTTT | CASTGWGTEAFF